Listed below are T cell receptor beta chains from one sample, sequenced in a study of patients and donors after allogeneic stem cell transplantation. A single record per CDR3 protein comes from TCRdb applying MiXCR to the RT-PCR reads. There are around 150,000 distinct CDR3 sequences in the sample; roughly two fifths occur only once, and 40% to 55% lies in the top ten. Sequencing was performed on blood, either unsorted or a sorted T cell fraction (not recorded which). The source is a human donor who was either an allogeneic HSCT recipient or a stem cell or donor lymphocyte infusion donor (not recorded which). It is not recorded whose cells these are; they may come from a transplant donor. The CDR3 runs from the conserved cysteine through the conserved F or W. The D gene is left open where the match is weak. The size of a clone is reported for some rows only, either as once, few or many, or as a class for expanded clones.

cdr3_nt cdr3_aa j_call d_call clone_size v_call
TGTGCCAGCAACCCAACGGGACGCCCACCCCCCGGGGAGCTGTTTTTT CASNPTGRPPPGELFF TRBJ2-2 . few TRBV12-3/TRBV12-4
TGTGCCAGCAGTCTAACGGGGCTGGGGATCCACACCTTC CASSLTGLGIHTF TRBJ1-2 . . TRBV12-3/TRBV12-4
TGTGCCAGCAGTTTATGGAGGGTGGTCGAAGAGACCCAGTACTTC CASSLWRVVEETQYF TRBJ2-5 . few TRBV28
TGCGCCAGCAGCCTTGGGACGTCTCGGGACAATCAGCCCCAGCATTTT CASSLGTSRDNQPQHF TRBJ1-5 . . TRBV5-1
TGTGCCAGCAGTCCAACACCCTCCAGGGTAGGACAGCCCCAGCATTTT CASSPTPSRVGQPQHF TRBJ1-5 . . TRBV28
TGCAGTGCTAGGACCCGGGACAGTAATCAGCCCCAGCATTTT CSARTRDSNQPQHF TRBJ1-5 TRBD1 . TRBV20-1
TGTGCCAGCAGCTTAGAGGTCACAGTCTCAGAGGTTAACTATGGCTACACCTTC CASSLEVTVSEVNYGYTF TRBJ1-2 . . TRBV7-8
TGTGCCTGGAGTGTAGACCTGTGGCAGTACTTC CAWSVDLWQYF TRBJ2-7 . many TRBV30
TGTGCCAGCAGTCCCCGGACAGGGCCCTACACTGAAGCTTTCTTT CASSPRTGPYTEAFF TRBJ1-1 TRBD1 . TRBV12-3/TRBV12-4
TGCGCCAGCAGTCGGGCCCAGGGAGGAGATGAAAAACTGTTTTTT CASSRAQGGDEKLFF TRBJ1-4 . . TRBV4-1
TGCAGCGTTGGACTCGGTGGATGGACTGAAGCTTTCTTT CSVGLGGWTEAFF TRBJ1-1 . . TRBV29-1
TGCGCCAGCAGCCAAGAGATCAGGGGGGCACTGAACACTGAAGCTTTCTTT CASSQEIRGALNTEAFF TRBJ1-1 TRBD1 . TRBV4-3
TGTGCCAGCAGCCTCCGGGACAGGGCGTTCTATGAGCAGTTCTTC CASSLRDRAFYEQFF TRBJ2-1 TRBD1 . TRBV6-2/TRBV6-3
TGCAGCGTTAATTACACAGGCGCTAACTATGGCTACACCTTC CSVNYTGANYGYTF TRBJ1-2 . . TRBV29-1
TGTGCCAGAAGCTTAACACAAGCGCCCCAGCATTTT CARSLTQAPQHF TRBJ1-5 . . TRBV6-2/TRBV6-3
TGTGCCAGCAGTGAAGCGCGAGGGGTCTACAATGAGCAGTTCTTC CASSEARGVYNEQFF TRBJ2-1 . . TRBV2
TGTGCCATCAGTGAGTCGGGCATCAGGGGTAATCAGCCCCAGCATTTT CAISESGIRGNQPQHF TRBJ1-5 . few TRBV10-3
TGTGCCTGGGATGAAGGGTTGGACACTGAAGCTTTCTTT CAWDEGLDTEAFF TRBJ1-1 . . TRBV30
TGTGCCAGCAGTAGCGGGGGGGCCGCCCTTTACAATGAGCAGTTCTTC CASSSGGAALYNEQFF TRBJ2-1 TRBD2 . TRBV12-3/TRBV12-4
TGTGCCAGCAGGGCCACAAGGCGGACTGAAGCTTTCTTT CASRATRRTEAFF TRBJ1-1 . . TRBV27
TGCAGCGTTGAAGAGGGGAACACAGATACGCAGTATTTT CSVEEGNTDTQYF TRBJ2-3 . . TRBV29-1
TGTGCCAGCAGCTTAGTTGACCGTCCCTATAATTCACCCCTCCACTTT CASSLVDRPYNSPLHF TRBJ1-6 . . TRBV7-2
TGCAGTGCTAGAAGGGGAATCTCCTATAATTCACCCCTCCACTTT CSARRGISYNSPLHF TRBJ1-6 . few TRBV20-1
TGTGCCAGCAGAGGAGGAGATGGCTACACCTTC CASRGGDGYTF TRBJ1-2 . . TRBV6-6
TGTGCCAGCAACAGGGTATCTTATGGCTACACCTTC CASNRVSYGYTF TRBJ1-2 . few TRBV6-1
TGTGCCAGCAGATTCTCCGGACAGGGGCAGTTCTTC CASRFSGQGQFF TRBJ2-1 TRBD1 . TRBV12-3/TRBV12-4
TGCGCCAGCAGCTTGATCCCGAACACAGATACGCAGTATTTT CASSLIPNTDTQYF TRBJ2-3 . . TRBV5-1
TGCGCCAGCAGCTTAATGGTGGGGGGGCTAGGGAATTCACCCCTCCACTTT CASSLMVGGLGNSPLHF TRBJ1-6 . few TRBV7-2
TGTGCCAGCAGCGTAAGGACATCGACGGAAAATGAGCAGTTCTTC CASSVRTSTENEQFF TRBJ2-1 . . TRBV9